A single sample is the source of the 26 T cell receptor beta chains below, sequenced in a study of blood T cell repertoires in COVID-19. The assay was immunoSEQ multiplex PCR, and TCRdb's table has in-frame clones only and misses some. The table records fewer than 350,000 clones, around 90% of them present only once. Source material: PBMCs or T cells enriched from blood (not recorded which). These receptors came from a woman aged 18-35 years with acute COVID-19.

The rearrangement uses TRBV19 and TRBJ2-1; 13 bases fit TRBD2. Looked up from germline, CDR1 is LNHDA and CDR2 is SQIVND (reference sequence). The V and J ends lost 6 bases and 9 bases, in that order; junction bases with no gene match: 5. This CDR3 contains 14 residues. The CDR3 sequence is CASRLAGGDSEQFF. In DNA, the CDR3 is TGTGCCAGTAGACTAGCGGGAGGGGACTCTGAGCAGTTCTTC.

This chain links TRBV7-9 with TRBJ1-1, with 9 bases aligning to TRBD1. J was trimmed by 4 bases and V by 2 bases; bases with no gene match: 5. This CDR3 has 15 residues. Germline loops: CDR1 SEHNR, CDR2 FQNEAQ (reference sequence). The CDR3 loop reads CASSLNRGRITEAFF. The CDR3 region has the DNA TGTGCCAGCAGCTTAAACAGGGGGCGGATCACTGAAGCTTTCTTT.

The V call is TRBV4-1, the J call TRBJ1-2, with D possibly matching TRBD1 (6 bases). The CDR3 is made up of 15 amino acids. Germline CDR1 reads MGHRA; CDR2 reads YSYEKL. V lost 9 bases and J 3 bases, leaving 20 bases between the germline ends. This chain's CDR3 is CASQDIGNRDYGYTF. The CDR3 DNA sequence: TGCGCCAGTCAAGATATAGGAAACAGGGACTATGGCTACACCTTC.

The chain uses TRBV30 and TRBJ2-1; no clear D gene. The V and J ends lost 3 bases and 6 bases respectively, with 21 bases between them. The germline gives CDR1 GTSNPN, CDR2 SVGIG (reference sequence). This CDR3 region has 16 residues. The CDR3 nucleotides read TGTGCCTGGAGCCATAACAGCCCCACCCTTGGCAATGAGCAGTTCTTC. It specifies CAWSHNSPTLGNEQFF.

The chain couples TRBV12-5 to TRBJ2-1, with 14 bases fitting TRBD2. Germline V gene sequence: CDR1 LGHNT, CDR2 FRNRAP. The V gene end was trimmed by 0 bases and the J gene end by 9 bases; junction bases not matched to a gene: 4. The CDR3 is made up of 16 amino acids. The CDR3 is CASGLVTSGRASEQFF. The CDR3 nucleotides read TGTGCTAGTGGTTTGGTGACTAGCGGGAGGGCGAGTGAGCAGTTCTTC.

V gene TRBV12-5 combines with J gene TRBJ2-1, with 16 bases that match TRBD2. This CDR3 has 22 amino acids. J lost 3 bases, V lost 0 bases, and 14 bases had no gene match. Germline V lookup: CDR1 LGHNT, CDR2 FRNRAP. This CDR3 is CASGLVWGTGTSGRGHYNEQFF. As DNA, the CDR3 is TGTGCTAGTGGTTTGGTGTGGGGGACCGGGACTAGCGGGAGGGGGCACTACAATGAGCAGTTCTTC.

The rearrangement uses TRBV24-1 and TRBJ2-3; D is possibly TRBD2 (6 bases). Trimming stripped 4 bases from V and 6 bases from J, with 16 bases between. CDR1 is KGHDR, CDR2 SFDVKD, per germline. The CDR3 sequence is 15 residues long. The CDR3 loop is CATSDPGLPPDTQYF. The DNA of the CDR3 is TGTGCCACCAGTGACCCGGGACTCCCCCCTGATACGCAGTATTTT.

This sequence joins TRBV6-5 and TRBJ2-7, with D possibly TRBD1 on 5 matching bases. This CDR3 contains 15 residues. Germline V gene sequence: CDR1 MNHEY, CDR2 SVGAGI. The V end lost 6 bases, the J end lost 3 bases, and 18 bases lay between the germline ends. CDR3 loop: CASSPARTFNYEQYF. The CDR3 bases are TGTGCCAGCAGCCCCGCCAGGACATTTAACTACGAGCAGTACTTC.

The chain uses TRBV15 and TRBJ2-2; perhaps TRBD2 as D (5 bases). CDR3 length equals 14 residues. CDR1 and CDR2 (germline): LNHNV, YYDKDF (reference sequence). V lost 4 bases and J lost 7, with 13 bases in between. CDR3 residues: CATSKGDGDGELFF. DNA of the CDR3: TGTGCCACCAGCAAGGGTGACGGGGACGGGGAGCTGTTTTTT.

This chain links TRBV19 with TRBJ1-4; D remains unclear. Germline-derived CDR1 and CDR2 are LNHDA and SQIVND (reference sequence). Trimming pared 3 bases from V and 4 bases from J, leaving 6 bases between. The CDR3 has 13 amino acids. The CDR3 DNA reads as TGTGCCAGTAGTATGTCGGGTAATGAAAAACTGTTTTTT. It is translated as CASSMSGNEKLFF.

The chain couples TRBV9 to TRBJ2-7; 7 nucleotides agree with TRBD2. Germline V gives CDR1 SGDLS, CDR2 YYNGEE. Trimming at V came to 3 bases and at J to 3 bases, leaving 9 bases not matched to a gene. This CDR3 region has 15 residues. DNA for the CDR3: TGTGCCAGCAGCGAAAGCGGGATGGGGGGCTACGAGCAGTACTTC. This translates into CASSESGMGGYEQYF.

The V call is TRBV5-8, the J call TRBJ2-7; TRBD1 is a possible D gene (5 bases). Germline V gene sequence: CDR1 SGHTS, CDR2 YDEGEE. Trimming took off 6 bases at V and 3 bases at J, with 25 bases between the two ends. The CDR3 has 17 amino acids. CDR3 amino acids: CASTPSKMAQGHYEQYF. DNA for the CDR3: TGTGCCAGCACGCCATCGAAGATGGCCCAGGGCCACTACGAGCAGTACTTC.

The rearrangement joins TRBV5-5 to TRBJ2-2; 9 nucleotides align to TRBD1. This CDR3 is 15 amino acids long. Trimming took 4 bases from V and 3 from J; bases not matched to a gene: 4. CDR1 and CDR2 from the germline V gene are SGHKS and YYEKEE (reference sequence). The CDR3 DNA sequence: TGTGCCAGCAGCAGACAGGGGGGCGACACCGGGGAGCTGTTTTTT. Translated, it gives CASSRQGGDTGELFF.

This clone was recorded a few times. This chain joins TRBV19 and TRBJ1-4; 7 nucleotides agree with TRBD1. The V gene end was trimmed by 4 bases and the J gene end by 6 bases; junction bases not matched to a gene: 5. CDR1 and CDR2 (germline): LNHDA, SQIVND (reference sequence). CDR3 length: 14 amino acids. DNA of the CDR3: TGTGCCAGTAGTAAACAGGGGATACATGAAAAACTGTTTTTT. Its translation is CASSKQGIHEKLFF.

The rearrangement links TRBV4-1 to TRBJ2-1; 7 nucleotides agree with TRBD2. Germline lookup yields CDR1 MGHRA and CDR2 YSYEKL. V shed 1 base, J shed 6 bases, and the junction held 9 bases outside the gene matches. The CDR3 spans 16 residues. The CDR3 DNA follows: TGCGCCAGCAGCCAAGGATATCGGGAGGAAGCCAATGAGCAGTTCTTC. As protein: CASSQGYREEANEQFF.

The chain couples TRBV30 to TRBJ1-4, with D unresolved. V was trimmed by 1 base and J by 4 bases, leaving 7 bases between them. This CDR3 contains 13 residues. The germline V gene has CDR1 GTSNPN and CDR2 SVGIG (reference sequence). CDR3 nucleotide sequence: TGTGCCTGGAGTGGAGTGAATAATGAAAAACTGTTTTTT. This translates into CAWSGVNNEKLFF.

J is TRBJ1-4 and V is TRBV7-8, with a possible D match to TRBD1 (6 bases). Trimming left V 1 base short and J 5 bases short, with 11 bases between. The CDR3 contains 15 residues. Germline V gives CDR1 SGHVS, CDR2 FQNEAQ. Written as DNA, the CDR3 is TGTGCCAGCAGCTTAGGGACAGCGAGAAATGAAAAACTGTTTTTT. Protein: CASSLGTARNEKLFF. Full variable domain (rest looked up from reference TRBV7-8 and TRBJ1-4): GAGVSQSPRYKVAKRGQDVALRCDPISGHVSLFWYQQALGQGPEFLTYFQNEAQLDKSGLPSDRFFAERPEGSVSTLKIQRTQQEDSAVYLCASSLGTARNEKLFFGSGTQLSVL.

The V call is TRBV5-6, the J call TRBJ2-7, with 12 nucleotides matching TRBD2. The CDR3 spans 19 residues. The trim removed 0 bases at V and 2 bases at J, leaving 12 bases unmatched. Germline CDR1 and CDR2: SGHDT and YYEEEE. DNA for the CDR3: TGTGCCAGCAGCTTGGGACCGACTAGCGGGAGTCGGCTCACCTACGAGCAGTACTTC. Translating gives CASSLGPTSGSRLTYEQYF.

The rearrangement uses TRBV5-1 and TRBJ2-1; TRBD1 agrees at 10 bases. There are 17 residues in the CDR3. Germline-derived CDR1 and CDR2 are SGHRS and YFSETQ. J was trimmed by 12 bases and V by 0 bases; bases with no gene match: 15. The CDR3 DNA reads as TGCGCCAGCAGCTTGGCAACGGGACAGGGGTCAGCGACACGGCAGTTCTTC. Amino acid sequence: CASSLATGQGSATRQFF.

The CDR3 loop reads CASSLELAGPGELFF. The CDR3 DNA reads as TGCGCCAGCAGCTTGGAACTAGCTGGTCCCGGGGAGCTGTTTTTT. The V call is TRBV5-1, the J call TRBJ2-2, with a possible D match to TRBD2 (6 bases). The germline V gene has CDR1 SGHRS and CDR2 YFSETQ. The V end lost 0 bases, the J end lost 6 bases, and 12 bases lay between the germline ends. This CDR3 contains 15 residues. The full variable domain, its missing parts supplied by reference TRBV5-1 and TRBJ2-2, is KAGVTQTPRYLIKTRGQQVTLSCSPISGHRSVSWYQQTPGQGLQFLFEYFSETQRNKGNFPGRFSGRQFSNSRSEMNVSTLELGDSALYLCASSLELAGPGELFFGEGSRLTVL.

The V and J genes are TRBV29-1 and TRBJ2-7; D is uncertain. The germline gives CDR1 SQVTM, CDR2 ANQGSEA. With 4 bases removed from V and 0 bases from J, the gap between germline ends came to 10 bases. The CDR3 length is 13 residues. CDR3 bases: TGCAGCGTTGCACCCGGGTTCTCCTACGAGCAGTACTTC. It codes for CSVAPGFSYEQYF.

The rearrangement links TRBV25-1 to TRBJ1-2; 9 positions agree with TRBD1. The CDR3 covers 13 residues. Trimming cost V 8 bases and J 0 bases; bases outside gene matches: 1. CDR1 and CDR2 from the germline V gene are MGHDK and SYGVNS. The CDR3 protein is CASWDRANYGYTF. CDR3 nucleotide sequence: TGTGCCAGCTGGGACAGGGCTAACTATGGCTACACCTTC.

This chain joins TRBV10-2 and TRBJ1-5; tentative D call: TRBD1 (5 bases). The CDR3 is 12 residues long. V was cut by 4 bases and J by 5 bases, with 6 bases left in between. Germline V gene data show CDR1 as WSHSY and CDR2 as SAAADI. CDR3 loop: CASSGGDQPQHF. In nucleotides, the CDR3 is TGCGCCAGCAGTGGGGGGGATCAGCCCCAGCATTTT.

This chain connects TRBV29-1 to TRBJ1-1, with 8 bases identical to TRBD1. The CDR3 covers 14 residues. Germline V gene data show CDR1 as SQVTM and CDR2 as ANQGSEA. J lost 3 bases, V lost 7 bases, and 10 bases had no gene match. In DNA form, the CDR3 reads TGCAGCGCCCGGCGTCTGGACAGGGACACTGAAGCTTTCTTT. Translated, it gives CSARRLDRDTEAFF.

The rearrangement uses TRBV14 and TRBJ2-1, with D unclear. CDR3 length equals 13 residues. The V end was cut by 3 bases, the J end by 9 bases, with 12 bases between. Looked up from germline, CDR1 is SGHDN and CDR2 is FVKESK. The CDR3 DNA follows: TGTGCCAGCAGCCACTTAGGAGAATCTGAGCAGTTCTTC. As protein: CASSHLGESEQFF.

The genes are TRBV16 and TRBJ1-1; no firm D call. The germline V and J ends were trimmed by 2 bases and 11 bases, with 12 bases remaining between them. This CDR3 has 12 residues. Germline assignment: CDR1 KGHSY and CDR2 FQNENV. The CDR3 sequence is CASSQTEGRAFF. The CDR3 DNA is TGTGCCAGCAGCCAAACGGAGGGTCGGGCTTTCTTT.